Following are 25 T cell receptor beta chains from one sample sequenced in a study of blood T cell repertoires in COVID-19. Profiling relied on immunoSEQ multiplex PCR, and the TCRdb table lists in-frame clones only, not all of them. The sample contains about 80,000 clones, 70% to 90% of which appear only once. Sequencing was carried out using peripheral blood. All receptors come from a woman aged 80 or over with acute or convalescent COVID-19.

This chain links TRBV4-2 with TRBJ1-2; 8 bases agree with TRBD1. Germline assignment: CDR1 LGHNA and CDR2 YNFKEQ. J lost 9 bases, V lost 4 bases, and 13 bases had no gene match. The CDR3 is 15 residues long. In DNA form, the CDR3 reads TGTGCCAGCAGCCCCCCGGCCCAGGGGGCATTGAGCTACACCTTC. Its protein is CASSPPAQGALSYTF.

V and J are TRBV27 and TRBJ1-5; no clear D gene. Trimming left V 7 bases short and J 4 bases short, with 17 bases between. The CDR3 spans 15 residues. The germline gives CDR1 MNHEY, CDR2 SMNVEV (reference sequence). The CDR3 nucleotides read TGTGCCAGCACCATGGTTCAGAGGGAGAATCAGCCCCAGCATTTT. Translation gives CASTMVQRENQPQHF.

CDR3 coding DNA: TGTGCCTGGAGCGGTTTGAGAGCGGGAGGCACAGATACGCAGTATTTT. This translates into CAWSGLRAGGTDTQYF. V usage is TRBV30 and J usage is TRBJ2-3; 8 bases fit TRBD2. The CDR3 runs to 16 residues. Germline V gives CDR1 GTSNPN, CDR2 SVGIG (reference sequence). Trimming removed 3 bases from V and 1 base from J; junction bases left unmatched: 9.

The V and J genes are TRBV4-2 and TRBJ1-1; 7 nucleotides agree with TRBD1. CDR3 length: 18 residues. Germline lookup yields CDR1 LGHNA and CDR2 YNFKEQ. After removal of 0 bases from V and 2 bases from J, the junction contained 12 bases not matched to a gene. CDR3 sequence reads: CASSQEQGSFIPNTEAFF. The DNA of the CDR3 is TGTGCCAGCAGCCAAGAACAGGGGTCGTTTATACCCAACACTGAAGCTTTCTTT.

This chain uses TRBV2 with TRBJ2-7; 8 bases are shared with TRBD1. The CDR3 is made up of 14 amino acids. CDR1 and CDR2 from the germline V gene are SNHLY and FYNNEI. With 3 bases clipped from V and 4 bases from J, the junction kept 5 bases outside the gene matches. The CDR3 nucleotides are TGTGCCAGCAGTGAGCAGGGGGCCGTGTACGAGCAGTACTTC. Translating it yields CASSEQGAVYEQYF.

The chain has TRBV28 and TRBJ2-3; D is unclear. The CDR3 consists of 12 residues. Per germline, CDR1 MDHEN and CDR2 SYDVKM. Trimming took off 4 bases at V and 4 bases at J, with 6 bases between the two ends. The chain's CDR3 is CASSSGPDTQYF. The DNA for the CDR3 is TGTGCCAGCAGTTCAGGCCCAGATACGCAGTATTTT.

The chain joins TRBV10-3 to TRBJ1-2; D remains unclear. The CDR3 has 12 amino acids. Trimming left V 2 bases short and J 6 bases short, with 7 bases between. CDR1 and CDR2 from the germline V gene are ENHRY and SYGVKD. As DNA, the CDR3 is TGTGCCATCAGTGAGGTCGGGGATGGCTACACCTTC. Protein: CAISEVGDGYTF.

V is TRBV27 and J is TRBJ1-5; 7 nucleotides match TRBD1. Germline V CDR1 and CDR2: MNHEY, SMNVEV (reference sequence). The CDR3 spans 13 residues. V was clipped by 6 bases and J by 11 bases; unmatched bases: 10. The CDR3 DNA follows: TGTGCCAGCAGCTTGGGAGGACAGGCAGCCCAGCATTTT. Encoded protein: CASSLGGQAAQHF.

This clone turned up a few times. The chain couples TRBV11-3 to TRBJ2-3, with D hard to call. The V gene lost 3 bases and the J gene lost 2 bases, with 3 bases spanning the gap. The length of the CDR3 is 12 residues. Germline V gives CDR1 SGHNT, CDR2 YENEEA. CDR3 DNA: TGTGCCAGCAGCTTCTCCACAGATACGCAGTATTTT. This encodes CASSFSTDTQYF.

The chain combines TRBV19 with TRBJ1-2; no clear D gene. Germline V lookup: CDR1 LNHDA, CDR2 SQIVND (reference sequence). The CDR3 covers 13 residues. Deletions cut 7 bases from V and 7 bases from J, with 16 bases between. Here the CDR3 reads CASTVRRESGYTF. CDR3 in DNA: TGTGCCAGTACAGTCAGGAGGGAGTCTGGCTACACCTTC. The complete variable domain, with remaining parts taken from reference TRBV19 and TRBJ1-2, reads DGGITQSPKYLFRKEGQNVTLSCEQNLNHDAMYWYRQDPGQGLRLIYYSQIVNDFQKGDIAEGYSVSREKKESFPLTVTSAQKNPTAFYLCASTVRRESGYTFGSGTRLTVV.

This sequence joins TRBV7-2 and TRBJ1-1; 7 nucleotides agree with TRBD1. Germline V CDR1 and CDR2: SGHTA, FQGNSA. This CDR3 comprises 16 residues. J gave up 0 bases and V 5 bases, and 9 bases lay outside the gene matches. The CDR3 loop is CASSTRTGRVNTEAFF. The CDR3, as DNA: TGTGCCAGCAGCACCCGGACAGGTCGCGTGAACACTGAAGCTTTCTTT.

The rearrangement joins TRBV6-5 to TRBJ1-2; 11 bases align to TRBD1. CDR1 MNHEY and CDR2 SVGAGI come from the germline V gene. After removal of 6 bases from V and 5 bases from J, the junction contained 2 bases not matched to a gene. This CDR3 contains 13 residues. CDR3 loop: CASRDRGRYGYTF. CDR3 coding DNA: TGTGCCAGCAGGGACAGGGGGCGTTATGGCTACACCTTC.

The V and J genes are TRBV7-8 and TRBJ1-6; D may be TRBD1 (5 bases). This CDR3 has 14 residues. V lost 7 bases and J lost 7, with 14 bases in between. Germline loops: CDR1 SGHVS, CDR2 FQNEAQ. CDR3 coding DNA: TGTGCCAGCACGGCGGCAGGGAAGAATTCACCCCTCCACTTT. Its protein product is CASTAAGKNSPLHF.

The J gene is TRBJ2-5, the V gene TRBV5-1, with D unresolved. The germline V gene has CDR1 SGHRS and CDR2 YFSETQ. This CDR3 contains 11 residues. Trimming pared 4 bases from V and 7 bases from J, leaving 8 bases between. The CDR3 region has the DNA TGCGCCAGCAGCCTAGATGTGACCCAGTACTTC. Its protein is CASSLDVTQYF.

This clone occurred once. V gene TRBV6-6 combines with J gene TRBJ1-2; D perhaps matches TRBD1 (5 bases). Germline V gene lookup returns CDR1 MNHNY and CDR2 SVGAGI (reference sequence). This CDR3 comprises 15 residues. V lost 2 bases to trimming and J lost 6 bases, with 16 bases between them. CDR3 in amino acids: CASSYHGRGEDGYTF. The CDR3 DNA sequence: TGTGCCAGCAGTTACCACGGGAGAGGGGAGGATGGCTACACCTTC.

This clone was observed a handful of times. The CDR3 region has the DNA TGTGCCAGCAGTCCGGGAGCAGCTGAGCAGTTCTTC. This encodes CASSPGAAEQFF. The chain has TRBV12-3 or TRBV12-4 and TRBJ2-1; D is possibly TRBD2 (6 bases). V lost 5 bases and J lost 9, with 11 bases in between. CDR3 size: 12 residues.

This chain connects TRBV12-3 or TRBV12-4 to TRBJ1-6, with D unclear. Trimming took 3 bases from V and 7 from J, leaving 7 bases between them. The CDR3 consists of 13 residues. CDR3: CASSFFPNSPLHF. CDR3 nucleotides: TGTGCCAGCAGTTTTTTCCCGAATTCACCCCTCCACTTT.

The chain links TRBV6-2 or TRBV6-3 to TRBJ1-2; the D gene is possibly TRBD1 (6 bases). Trimming shortened V by 6 bases and J by 7 bases, and 18 bases separated the two germline ends. Germline V CDR1 and CDR2: MNHEY, SVGEGT. This CDR3 region has 14 residues. The DNA of the CDR3 is TGTGCCAGCAGCCTCTGGTCAGGGGAGCGTGGCTACACCTTC. This gives the protein CASSLWSGERGYTF.

The gene calls are TRBV7-8 and TRBJ1-6, with D unclear. CDR3 length equals 14 residues. Germline values: CDR1 SGHVS, CDR2 FQNEAQ. Deletions cut 5 bases from V and 8 bases from J, with 13 bases between. The CDR3 coding sequence is TGTGCCAGCAGCCCAGAGAGGGCTGATTCACCCCTCCACTTT. Residues: CASSPERADSPLHF.

The rearrangement links TRBV2 to TRBJ1-2, with D perhaps TRBD1 (6 bases). This CDR3 is built from 14 residues. V was cut by 2 bases and J by 4 bases, with 11 bases left in between. CDR1 SNHLY and CDR2 FYNNEI come from the germline V gene. Here the CDR3 DNA reads TGTGCCAGCAGTGAATCAGGGACAAGCTATGGCTACACCTTC. Translated, it gives CASSESGTSYGYTF.

V gene TRBV7-3 combines with J gene TRBJ2-1; TRBD1 matches at 7 bases. Trimming removed 5 bases from V and 12 bases from J; junction bases left unmatched: 7. Looked up from germline, CDR1 is SGHTA and CDR2 is FQGTGA. CDR3 length equals 12 residues. DNA of the CDR3: TGTGCCAGCAGCACTACCGGGACAGTGCAGTTCTTC. This sequence encodes CASSTTGTVQFF.

This clone has a single count. The gene calls are TRBV19 and TRBJ1-2; TRBD1 agrees at 9 bases. Germline loops: CDR1 LNHDA, CDR2 SQIVND (reference sequence). This CDR3 region has 16 residues. V trimming: 5 bases; J trimming: 4 bases; junction bases outside the gene matches: 11. CDR3 region: CASSPLVGQGSYGYTF. CDR3 sequence (DNA): TGTGCCAGTAGTCCCTTAGTGGGACAGGGCAGCTATGGCTACACCTTC.

V is TRBV5-6 and J is TRBJ2-5, with a weak D call TRBD2 (6 bases). Trimming shortened V by 4 bases and J by 2 bases, and 12 bases separated the two germline ends. This CDR3 is 14 amino acids long. Germline V gives CDR1 SGHDT, CDR2 YYEEEE. The CDR3 protein is CASSPGAGQETQYF. The CDR3 DNA is TGTGCCAGCAGCCCCGGGGCGGGACAAGAGACCCAGTACTTC.

The V gene is TRBV5-1, the J gene TRBJ1-6; D remains ambiguous. Germline CDR1 SGHRS, CDR2 YFSETQ. This CDR3 region has 16 residues. Trimming took off 4 bases at V and 3 bases at J, with 14 bases between the two ends. CDR3 bases: TGCGCCAGCAGCCCCTCCGGGTCAGACTATAATTCACCCCTCCACTTT. Translated: CASSPSGSDYNSPLHF.

The chain employs TRBV2 and TRBJ1-5; D is undetermined. V lost 7 bases to trimming and J lost 1 base, with 11 bases between them. The CDR3 contains 14 residues. The germline CDR1 and CDR2 sequences are SNHLY and FYNNEI. CDR3 protein: CASTRGLSNQPQHF. The CDR3 DNA sequence: TGTGCCAGCACTCGGGGTTTAAGCAATCAGCCCCAGCATTTT.